This T cell receptor beta chain was sequenced during a study of blood T cells in healthy people across ages. Researchers collected roughly 10 milliliters of peripheral blood from every single donor. Study-wide points: For the donors, CMV status was unknown and possibly confounded expanded clonotype changes. Per million T cells, the diversity of TCR beta decreased roughly linearly as age advanced.

It was with a sample-barcoded 5' primer and a J-beta primer mix that a second PCR of roughly 7 to 12 cycles was run. Each cDNA molecule received a tag from a template-switch adaptor that had 12 random nucleotides. TCRdb analysed the 5' RACE reads with MiXCR anew, one entry per CDR3 protein. The sample consists of fewer than 900,000 distinct CDR3 sequences, roughly 50% of them appearing once. Germline V lookup: CDR1 SQVTM, CDR2 ANQGSEA. This CDR3 is built from 11 residues. Trimming shortened V by 7 bases and J by 9 bases, and 15 bases separated the two germline ends. On this clonotype: Its cognate antigen is unknown.

The sample consisted of blood. The chain has TRBV29-1 and TRBJ1-1; D is possibly TRBD1 (5 bases). The TCR was taken from an older woman in good health. The CDR3 spells CSDNQGGKAFF. The CDR3 DNA reads as TGCAGCGACAACCAGGGCGGGAAAGCTTTCTTT.